This TCR beta chain appears in the sequencing data of a study of human T cells and chemical hapten exposure. Study in general: Upper inner arm skin measuring about 2 cm by about 2 cm received 2% DPC for sensitization. Readings were taken at 6 days from patch tests that had applied 0.01% DPC to the upper back.

Described time point: patch test 2, 6 weeks after DPC sensitization. Treatment specified: therapeutic diphenylcyclopropenone sensitization with weekly scalp DPC. Trimming removed 2 bases from V and 1 base from J; junction bases left unmatched: 5. The CDR3 consists of 15 residues. Germline CDR1 and CDR2: LGHDT and YNNKEL (reference sequence). In TCRdb, the RACE reads were re-called with MiXCR into one record per CDR3 protein. The table shows 89,000 or so distinct CDR3 sequences, with about 6.6% occurring only once. Material: whole blood, obtained in connection with sensitization to the hapten diphenylcyclopropenone (DPC). The chain has TRBV3-1 and TRBJ2-7; 7 bases fit TRBD1. The sequence came from a woman aged 25-40 years with alopecia areata. Some clones in this sample may be carry-over from other donors' samples. CDR3 sequence reads: CASSQRPGGSYEQYF. CDR3 bases: TGTGCCAGCAGCCAACGCCCAGGGGGTTCCTACGAGCAGTACTTC.